Here is one T cell receptor beta chain with its context. J gave up 5 bases and V 4 bases, and 6 bases lay outside the gene matches. Germline CDR1 and CDR2: LNHDA and SQIVND (reference sequence). This CDR3 has 14 residues. The data originate from a study of identifying expanded T cells in peripheral blood. Measured with immunoSEQ multiplex PCR; TCRdb has only the in-frame clones, and not every one. Found here are about 100,000 clones, approximately 88% of them singletons; the top ten hold 5.5%. This receptor was identified in a person between 18 and 75 years old in good health. The rearrangement joins TRBV19 to TRBJ2-5; 8 bases line up with TRBD1. Sequenced: blood. The CDR3 is CASSRAGGAETQYF. In DNA form, the CDR3 reads TGTGCCAGTAGTAGGGCAGGGGGCGCGGAGACCCAGTACTTC. The full variable domain, completed using reference TRBV19 and TRBJ2-5, is DGGITQSPKYLFRKEGQNVTLSCEQNLNHDAMYWYRQDPGQGLRLIYYSQIVNDFQKGDIAEGYSVSREKKESFPLTVTSAQKNPTAFYLCASSRAGGAETQYFGPGTRLLVL.